The rows below give T cell receptor beta chains drawn from one sample of a study of cytomegalovirus exposure and HLA in healthy donors. The method was immunoSEQ multiplex PCR; TCRdb's version includes in-frame clones alone and lacks a portion of them. Here the sample spans around 200,000 clones, around 83% being singletons. The material sequenced was PBMCs. The origin of the receptors is a woman between 18 and 29 years old in good health and CMV-seronegative. Both conserved end residues are part of each CDR3. Fields, in order: D gene, V gene, J gene, CDR3 protein. A D gene is named only where the DNA matches it firmly.

>.|TRBV9|TRBJ2-1
CASSVEEGSSSYNEQFF
>.|TRBV2|TRBJ1-5
CASSDPGYSNQPQHF
>TRBD1|TRBV25-1|TRBJ1-2
CASSEWFGQGRSNYGYTF
>TRBD1|TRBV9|TRBJ2-1
CASSVGGQGINEQFF
>TRBD1|TRBV2|TRBJ1-5
CASSDRDRGQSGNQPQHF
>TRBD1|TRBV19|TRBJ2-7
CASKGTGDHEQYF
>.|TRBV19|TRBJ1-2
CASSISPGVIGYTF
>TRBD2|TRBV7-7|TRBJ2-5
CASSTGLAGLHQETQYF
>TRBD1|TRBV27|TRBJ1-2
CASKNLGQGARGYTF
>.|TRBV5-1|TRBJ2-7
CASSLAFDEQYF
>.|TRBV12-1|TRBJ1-3
CASSPEGRVGNTIYF
>TRBD1|TRBV29-1|TRBJ1-1
CSVEGRGDPVNTEAFF
>.|TRBV10-3|TRBJ1-6
CAISSRDTYSPLHF
>.|TRBV7-2|TRBJ1-1
CASSFAGITEAFF
>TRBD2|TRBV27|TRBJ2-1
CASSLSLAGAAYNEQFF
>.|TRBV28|TRBJ2-7
CASSFADSYEQYF
>.|TRBV18|TRBJ1-1
CASSPVQGNTEAFF
>TRBD1|TRBV5-8|TRBJ2-7
CASSLENRGFNEQYF
>.|TRBV27|TRBJ2-7
CASSFGAGMSREQYF
>TRBD1|TRBV29-1|TRBJ2-1
CSVLGGTGIDEQFF
>.|TRBV2|TRBJ2-3
CASSEKAYPSGTQYF
>.|TRBV10-1|TRBJ2-3
CASSETGSTDTQYF
>.|TRBV7-6|TRBJ2-2
CASSMGLPGELFF
>.|TRBV4-2|TRBJ1-2
CASSQVGDSLPYGYTF
>TRBD1|TRBV29-1|.
CSGTGADEQYF
>.|TRBV27|TRBJ2-2
CASNPFGGTGELFF
>.|TRBV2|TRBJ1-2
CASSEARGGGYTF
>.|TRBV7-6|TRBJ2-3
CASSRTVSGLDTQYF
>.|TRBV10-3|TRBJ2-7
CAISDISPQTGGEQYF
>TRBD1|TRBV28|TRBJ1-4
CASSLGQGFAKLFF
>TRBD1|TRBV7-2|TRBJ2-5
CASSPAPGTGLETQYF
>.|TRBV19|TRBJ2-7
CASRSAQYF
>TRBD1|TRBV15|TRBJ1-2
CATGTGENGYTF
>TRBD1|TRBV7-9|TRBJ2-5
CASSQRQGQETQYF
>.|TRBV7-9|TRBJ1-2
CASSLGPGDYGYTF